This entry features one TCR beta chain sequence. The antigen is unknown. This specimen comes from a study of monozygotic twins with inflammatory bowel disease. General study results and limits: In the analysis, different T cell subtypes could not be told apart.

T cells were not sorted, and total RNA was isolated straight from whole blood. Generation of cDNA took place in eight separate reactions per sample. UMIs with a 6-nucleotide sample barcode were added by template switching. From the 5' RACE reads, TCRdb lists one entry per CDR3 protein and no DNA. Here the sample table reports under 200,000 distinct CDR3 sequences. The sequence came from a human donor with ulcerative colitis or Crohn's disease, or a healthy co-twin of an affected twin (not recorded which). The source material was blood.

CDR3 protein: CASSPRALTSGAYNEQFF. The chain uses TRBV18 and TRBJ2-1; TCRdb names TRBD2, which stays unverified in the absence of DNA. CDR1 is KGHSH and CDR2 is LQKENI in the germline V gene. The CDR3 consists of 18 residues.